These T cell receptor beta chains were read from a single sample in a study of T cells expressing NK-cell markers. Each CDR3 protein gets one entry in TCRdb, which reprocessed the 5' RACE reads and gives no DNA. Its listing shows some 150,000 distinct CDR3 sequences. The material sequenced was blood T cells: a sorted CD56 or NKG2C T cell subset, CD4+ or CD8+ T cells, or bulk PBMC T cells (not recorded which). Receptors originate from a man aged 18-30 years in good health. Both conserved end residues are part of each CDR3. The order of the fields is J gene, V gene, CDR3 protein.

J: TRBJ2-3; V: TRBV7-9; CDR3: CASRPSTSDTDTQYF
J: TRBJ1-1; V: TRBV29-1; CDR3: CSVEPGTGGSEAFF
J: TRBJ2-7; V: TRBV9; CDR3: CASSVAAGSYEQYF
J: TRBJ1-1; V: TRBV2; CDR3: CASSRDTQNTEAFF
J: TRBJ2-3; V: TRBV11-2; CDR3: CASSLRGQRGEIHTDTQYF
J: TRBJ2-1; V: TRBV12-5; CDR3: CASGSGTHSYNEQFF
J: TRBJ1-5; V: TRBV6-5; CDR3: CASSYTPRDRASPQHF
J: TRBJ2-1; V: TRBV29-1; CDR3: CSVEDFARTSGRLEQFF
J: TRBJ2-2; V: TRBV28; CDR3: CASSFVGREGRGTGELFF
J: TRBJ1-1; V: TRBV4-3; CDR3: CASSPAGGRTEAFF
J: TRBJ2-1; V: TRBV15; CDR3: CATSRGGLANEQFF
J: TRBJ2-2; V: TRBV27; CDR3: CASTSSGNTGELFF
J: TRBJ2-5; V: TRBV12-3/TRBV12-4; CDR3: CASSFSLAGGPTETQYF
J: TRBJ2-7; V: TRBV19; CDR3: CASSIWQGASYEQYF
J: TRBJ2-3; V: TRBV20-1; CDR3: CSARRREGMNTQYF
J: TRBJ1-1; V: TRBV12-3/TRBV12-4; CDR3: CASSSRGADTEAFF
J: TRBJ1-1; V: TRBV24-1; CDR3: CATSETGTSNTEAFF
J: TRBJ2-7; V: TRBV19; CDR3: CASSTVSATQNEQYF
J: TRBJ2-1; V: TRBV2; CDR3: CASSEGGELAEEGGFF
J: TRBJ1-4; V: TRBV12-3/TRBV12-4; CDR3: CASRSSGEAEKLFF
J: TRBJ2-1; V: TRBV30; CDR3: CAWSLAENYNEQFF
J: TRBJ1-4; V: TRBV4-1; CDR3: CASSQDSRGIREKLFF
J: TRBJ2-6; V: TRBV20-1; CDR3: CSARREGVDSGANVLTF
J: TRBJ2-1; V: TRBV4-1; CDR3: CASSPDFDEQFF
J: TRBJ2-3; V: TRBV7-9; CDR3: CASSFTAASTDTQYF
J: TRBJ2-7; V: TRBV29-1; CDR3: CSVVTENSYEQYF
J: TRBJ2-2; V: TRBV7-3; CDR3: CASSHTGTGELFF
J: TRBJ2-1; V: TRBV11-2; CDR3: CASSVEAYNEQFF
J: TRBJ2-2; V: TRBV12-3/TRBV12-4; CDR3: CASSFVAGSPNTGELFF
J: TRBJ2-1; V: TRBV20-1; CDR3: CSAPRATSGREQFF
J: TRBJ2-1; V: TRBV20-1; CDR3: CSASSGTDHYNEQFF
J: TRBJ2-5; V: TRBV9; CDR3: CASSEHLQGIQTQYF
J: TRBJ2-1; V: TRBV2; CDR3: CASSGWDAFGEQFF
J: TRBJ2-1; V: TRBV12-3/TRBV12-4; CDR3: CASRQGESNEQFF
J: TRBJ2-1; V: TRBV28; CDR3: CASSFVTGRNNEQFF
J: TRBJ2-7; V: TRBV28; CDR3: CASRGLSGAYEQYF